This T cell receptor beta chain appears in the sequencing data of a study of CD8+CD57+ T cells in acquired aplastic anemia. Study-wide background: Sorted CD4+ and CD8+ cells gave a mean 3.2 ug DNA, range about 0.19 to 27.4 ug. Notes on the study in general: The same twenty-nine CD8+ CDR3 sequences occurred in patients and in controls.

Genomic DNA, the template, was used for profiling of the TCR beta VDJ and CDR3. TCRdb independently ran MiXCR on the reads; one entry per CDR3 protein. This table has roughly 100,000 distinct CDR3 sequences, around 68% appearing once. Looked up from germline, CDR1 is DFQATT and CDR2 is SNEGSKA (reference sequence). Trimming took 5 bases from V and 0 from J; bases not matched to a gene: 6. The CDR3 extends over 15 amino acids. Comments on this clonotype: The antigen is not known.

Individuals selected for sequencing had exhibited CD8+CD57+ cell expansion on flow cytometry. Patient blood was sampled before any therapy had been received. Sequencing was carried out using sorted CD4+, CD8+, or CD8+CD57+ T cells (not recorded which) from PBMCs. This sequence was found in a human donor with aplastic anemia. This chain uses TRBV20-1 with TRBJ2-3; 9 bases fit TRBD1. The CDR3 reads CSAASGTGSTDTQYF. CDR3 sequence (DNA): TGCAGTGCTGCCTCCGGGACAGGGAGCACAGATACGCAGTATTTT.